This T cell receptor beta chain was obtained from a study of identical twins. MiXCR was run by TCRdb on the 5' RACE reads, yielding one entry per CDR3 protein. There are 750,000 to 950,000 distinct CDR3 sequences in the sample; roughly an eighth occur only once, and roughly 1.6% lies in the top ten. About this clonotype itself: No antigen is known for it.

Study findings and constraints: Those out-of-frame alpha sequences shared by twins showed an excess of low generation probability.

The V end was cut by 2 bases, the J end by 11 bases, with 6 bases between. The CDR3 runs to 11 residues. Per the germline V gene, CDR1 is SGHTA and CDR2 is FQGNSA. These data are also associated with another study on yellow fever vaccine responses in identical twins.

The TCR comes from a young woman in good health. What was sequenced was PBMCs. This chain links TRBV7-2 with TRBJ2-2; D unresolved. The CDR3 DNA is TGTGCCAGCAGCTTATCCCCTGAGCTGTTTTTT. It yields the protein CASSLSPELFF.